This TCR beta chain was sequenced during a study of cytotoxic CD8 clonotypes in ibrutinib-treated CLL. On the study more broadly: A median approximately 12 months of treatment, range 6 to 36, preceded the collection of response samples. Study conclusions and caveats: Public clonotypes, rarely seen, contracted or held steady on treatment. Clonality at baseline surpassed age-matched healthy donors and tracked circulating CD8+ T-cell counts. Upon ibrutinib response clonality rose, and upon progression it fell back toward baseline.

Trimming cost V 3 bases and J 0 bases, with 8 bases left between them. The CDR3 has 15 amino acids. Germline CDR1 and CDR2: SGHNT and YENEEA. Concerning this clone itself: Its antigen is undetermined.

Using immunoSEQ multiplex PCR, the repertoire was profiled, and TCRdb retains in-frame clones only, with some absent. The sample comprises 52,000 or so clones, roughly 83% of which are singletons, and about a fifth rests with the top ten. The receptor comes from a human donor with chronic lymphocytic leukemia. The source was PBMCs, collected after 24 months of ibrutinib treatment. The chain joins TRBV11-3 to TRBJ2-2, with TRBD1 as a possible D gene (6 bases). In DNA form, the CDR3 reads TGTGCCAGCAGCTTCGGACAGCCGAACACCGGGGAGCTGTTTTTT. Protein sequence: CASSFGQPNTGELFF. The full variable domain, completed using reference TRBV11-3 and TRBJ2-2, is EAGVVQSPRYKIIEKKQPVAFWCNPISGHNTLYWYLQNLGQGPELLIRYENEEAVDDSQLPKDRFSAERLKGVDSTLKIQPAELGDSAVYLCASSFGQPNTGELFFGEGSRLTVL.